The next 2 T cell receptor beta chains were all read from a single sample in a study of metastatic and nonmetastatic thyroid tumors. MiXCR reprocessed the PCR reads for TCRdb. The table shows roughly 98,000 clones, with 14% to 15% occurring only once. Each patient came to thyroid surgery without any prior treatment (of any kind). Material for sequencing was blood. The receptors were sampled from a female donor with papillary thyroid cancer or a benign thyroid nodule (not recorded which). Some clones in this sample may be carry-over from other donors' samples.

This clone was seen at least ten times. The chain couples TRBV9 to TRBJ2-1; 14 positions agree with TRBD2. Germline V gene data show CDR1 as SGDLS and CDR2 as YYNGEE. There are 17 residues in the CDR3. V dropped 4 bases and J dropped 4; count of bases not matched to a gene: 7. This CDR3 reads CASSLGLAGGHYNEQFF. The CDR3 region has the DNA TGTGCCAGCAGCCTAGGACTAGCGGGGGGCCATTACAATGAGCAGTTCTTC. Filled out from reference TRBV9 and TRBJ2-1, the complete variable domain reads DSGVTQTPKHLITATGQRVTLRCSPRSGDLSVYWYQQSLDQGLQFLIQYYNGEERAKGNILERFSAQQFPDLHSELNLSSLELGDSALYFCASSLGLAGGHYNEQFFGPGTRLTVL.

This clone has at least ten counts. The rearrangement joins TRBV20-1 to TRBJ1-1; TRBD1 agrees at 7 bases. The CDR3 has 13 residues. CDR1 is DFQATT, CDR2 SNEGSKA, per germline (reference sequence). The V and J ends lost 1 base and 8 bases, in that order; junction bases with no gene match: 7. CDR3 in amino acids: CSARVRQGLEAFF. The CDR3, as DNA: TGCAGTGCTAGAGTGCGACAGGGCTTAGAAGCTTTCTTT.